This T cell receptor beta chain was obtained from a study of graft-versus-host responses after intestinal transplantation. About the research overall: Every one of the recipients received anti-thymocyte globulin induction and afterwards took tacrolimus and steroids for roughly three years. Overall study findings and caveats: Graft-donor T cell macrochimerism coincided with high graft-versus-host to host-versus-graft clonal ratios in allografts. Detection of GvH clones occurred in recipient marrow, and some had their first appearance in ileum or blood.

Germline V gene data show CDR1 as WSHSY and CDR2 as SAAADI. V lost 1 base to trimming and J lost 4 bases, with 17 bases between them. The CDR3 runs 17 residues. As to this clone: Antigen unknown.

Some clones are missing from TCRdb's copy, which holds only in-frame ones; the method was immunoSEQ multiplex PCR. The sample records over 10,000 clones, 84% being singletons. The J gene is TRBJ1-5, the V gene TRBV10-2; no clear D gene. The clonotype originates from a human patient who received an intestinal transplant, so some T cells may come from the graft donor. This specimen consisted of PBMCs, obtained after intestinal transplantation. CDR3: CASSEWFLPGLNQPQHF. For the CDR3, the DNA is TGCGCCAGCAGTGAGTGGTTTCTACCTGGTCTAAATCAGCCCCAGCATTTT.